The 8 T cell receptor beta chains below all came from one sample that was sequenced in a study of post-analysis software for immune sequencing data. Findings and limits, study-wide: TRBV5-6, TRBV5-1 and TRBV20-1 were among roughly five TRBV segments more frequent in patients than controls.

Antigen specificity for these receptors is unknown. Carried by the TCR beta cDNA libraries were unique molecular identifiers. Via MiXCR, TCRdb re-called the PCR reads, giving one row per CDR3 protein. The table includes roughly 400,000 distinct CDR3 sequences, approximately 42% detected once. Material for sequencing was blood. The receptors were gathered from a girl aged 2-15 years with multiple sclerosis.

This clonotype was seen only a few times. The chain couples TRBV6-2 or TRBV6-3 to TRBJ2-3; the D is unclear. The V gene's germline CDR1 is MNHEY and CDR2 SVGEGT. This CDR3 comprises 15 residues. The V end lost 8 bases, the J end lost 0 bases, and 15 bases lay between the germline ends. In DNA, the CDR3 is TGTGCCAGCTCTCAAGGCCGGAAAAGCACAGATACGCAGTATTTT. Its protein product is CASSQGRKSTDTQYF.

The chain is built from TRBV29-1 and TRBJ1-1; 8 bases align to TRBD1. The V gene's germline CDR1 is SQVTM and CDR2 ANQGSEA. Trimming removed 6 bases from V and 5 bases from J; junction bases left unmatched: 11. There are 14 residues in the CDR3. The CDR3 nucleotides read TGCAGCGTGGCAGGACAGGGTGTTCGTACTGAAGCTTTCTTT. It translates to CSVAGQGVRTEAFF.

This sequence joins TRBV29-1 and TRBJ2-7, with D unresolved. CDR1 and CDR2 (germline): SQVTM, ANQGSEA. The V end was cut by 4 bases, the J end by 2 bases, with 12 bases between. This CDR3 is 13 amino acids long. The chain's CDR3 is CSVVAPSTYEQYF. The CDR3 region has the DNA TGCAGCGTTGTCGCCCCTTCTACCTACGAGCAGTACTTC.

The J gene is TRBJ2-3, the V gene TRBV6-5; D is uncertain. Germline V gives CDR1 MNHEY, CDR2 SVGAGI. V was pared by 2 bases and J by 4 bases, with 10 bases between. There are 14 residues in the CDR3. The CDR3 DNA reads TGTGCCAGCAGTTACGTCGGGCGCGCAGATACGCAGTATTTT. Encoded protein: CASSYVGRADTQYF.

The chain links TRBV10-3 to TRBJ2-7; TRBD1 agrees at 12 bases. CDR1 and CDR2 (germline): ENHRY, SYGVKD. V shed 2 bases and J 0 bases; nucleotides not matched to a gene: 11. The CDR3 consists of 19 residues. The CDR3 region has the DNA TGTGCCATCAGTGAGATGGGACAGGGGGCGCGTCTATACTCCTACGAGCAGTACTTC. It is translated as CAISEMGQGARLYSYEQYF.

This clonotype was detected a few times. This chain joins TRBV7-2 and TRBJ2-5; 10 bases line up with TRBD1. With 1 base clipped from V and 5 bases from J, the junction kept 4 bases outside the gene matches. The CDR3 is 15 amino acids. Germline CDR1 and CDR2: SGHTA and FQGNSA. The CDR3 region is CASSLVGQGTETQYF. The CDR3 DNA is TGTGCCAGCAGCTTAGTGGGACAGGGGACGGAGACCCAGTACTTC.

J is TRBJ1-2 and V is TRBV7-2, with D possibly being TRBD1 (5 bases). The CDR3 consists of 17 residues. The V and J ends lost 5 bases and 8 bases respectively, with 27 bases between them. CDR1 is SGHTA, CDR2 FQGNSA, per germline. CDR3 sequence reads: CASSPVLIPRGSKGYTF. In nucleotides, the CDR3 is TGTGCCAGCAGCCCGGTCTTGATTCCGCGGGGGAGCAAGGGCTACACCTTC.

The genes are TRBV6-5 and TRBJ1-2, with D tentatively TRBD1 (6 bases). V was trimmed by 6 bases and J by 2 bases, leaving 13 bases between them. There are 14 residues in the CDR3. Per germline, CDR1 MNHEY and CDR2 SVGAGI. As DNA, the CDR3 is TGTGCCAGCAGGCTTACAGGGCCCAACTATGGCTACACCTTC. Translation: CASRLTGPNYGYTF.